This T cell receptor beta chain was captured in a study of cytomegalovirus exposure and HLA in healthy donors (dated by TCRdb to the late 2010s). About the investigation overall: In an earlier analysis of approximately 500 of the donors, about 260 Gb of sequence data and 95 million to 130 million unique TCR beta sequences from about 179 million T cells were reported. An early release that covered 640 HLA-typed donors contained about 300 gigabases of sequencing data and some 87 million unique TCR sequences. Of the 300 to 500 genotyped donors, 81% were placed in the genetic ancestry cluster associated with self-reported Caucasian donors. The study aimed to test whether cataloging public T cell receptors could reveal signatures of past pathogen exposure. The T cell repertoires of roughly 660 subjects were profiled by immunosequencing and related to cytomegalovirus serostatus. Besides the first cohort of some 670 subjects, a separate validation cohort made up of 95 to 150 different subjects was used. High-throughput TCR immunosequencing, statistical association of individual TCRs with disease status, and machine learning were combined to predict cytomegalovirus infection status. To study patterns of TCR occurrence, a later analysis re-analyzed previously published TCR beta repertoires from around 670 donors and added high-resolution HLA genotyping. The later analysis used no new phenotypic data to find candidate immune exposures, relying instead on TCR beta sequences and their occurrence across donors. An earlier analysis of several hundred of the donors applied high-throughput TCR beta sequencing to assess whether each TCR beta V gene segment acted as functional or pseudogenic. Donor age, sex, ethnicity and CMV serostatus were collected together with the repertoire data. A later genetic analysis used genome-wide SNP genotypes for about three fifths of the 666 donors, treating that subset as a discovery cohort. Every repertoire in the discovery cohort had been generated on one and the same sequencing platform. HLA typing included class I and class II loci at four-digit resolution. Typing coverage differed by locus: A, B, C, DRB1 and DQB1 were typed in roughly 620-630 donors, DQA1 in 522, DPA1 in nearly 610, and DPB1 in around 490. Roughly five DR-DQ haplotypes were handled as single units for association and clustering because linkage in the cohort was strong. Among 350 to 400 genotyped donors of the cohort, an average of about 240,000 unique TCR beta nucleotide sequences were sequenced per donor, roughly 20% of them non-productive.

In total, roughly 710 healthy bone marrow donors made up the cohort. Cohort members were all nominally healthy when sampled, although unrecorded immune exposures were likely present. The donor was CMV seropositive and belonged to the group of around 300 seropositive cohort members. Every donor gave a peripheral blood sample, and the peripheral blood mononuclear cells from that sample were used for TCR beta sequencing. The Qiagen DNeasy Blood Extraction Kit was used to extract genomic DNA from the blood cell samples. What the study reported, not specific to this receptor: The only immune exposure information available for the cohort was CMV serostatus. A few of the identified cytomegalovirus-associated TCR beta chains were confirmed in vitro to be specific for cytomegalovirus antigens. Because the 87-base-pair reads could not distinguish some IMGT-functional V segments, including TRBV6-2 and TRBV6-3, those segments were excluded. While some public TCRs were present in many individuals, most TCR sequences turned up only very rarely across donors. A further reported finding was that TCR beta sequences accurately predicted the HLA-A and HLA-B alleles for most subjects in the first cohort. Because counts were too low, some 16 rarely observed V segments, including chromosome 9 orphons, were excluded from the earlier analysis of around 590 of the donors. In a later analysis, the rate of TCR association differed among HLA loci, with DRB1 alleles having the most associated TCRs and HLA-C alleles having the fewest. Strong co-occurrence of HLA alleles, especially DR and DQ, made assigning TCR associations to individual alleles difficult. V-gene and J-gene trimming of TCR beta chains was associated with a missense DCLRE1C variant in a later genetic analysis, and the association was replicated in an independent cohort. Correlated functional status among segregating V segments might be attributable to linkage disequilibrium, but an unknown experimental factor could not be ruled out. The study listed 150 to 200 TCR beta chains as associated with cytomegalovirus. Broadly in line with IMGT annotations, most TCR beta V segments showed up in productive rearrangements about 87% or about 30% of the time in an earlier analysis of several hundred of the donors. In a later analysis, several top co-occurrence clusters were reported to appear linked to parvovirus B19, influenza, CMV and Epstein-Barr virus. Only TCR beta chains were sequenced in this cohort, and the absence of alpha or paired-chain data limited detectable features. In both the original and validation cohorts, the classifier was reported to diagnose cytomegalovirus status with high specificity and sensitivity. A cluster of highly shared sequence variants was judged likely to represent a technical artifact of the sequencing pipeline. Most CMV-associated TCR beta chains appeared to be HLA-restricted in a later analysis, and the HLA associations seemed to be driven largely by CMV exposure. In a later analysis, HLA-associated TCR beta chains were found to be more clonally expanded and to have lower generation probabilities than equally common non-associated chains. According to the authors, the approach could potentially be generalized to other disease states and immunological phenotypes. HLA typing was unavailable for some donors at each locus, so association tests used only the typed subset. In a later genetic analysis, fewer N-insertions in productive TCRs were reported among donors in an Asian-associated ancestry cluster than the 666-donor mean. Specific HLA alleles were associated with over 15,000 TCR beta sequences at a false discovery rate of 0.05 in a later analysis. Sequencing depth was assumed to be roughly uniform across donors in the presence/absence analyses, though that assumption may not hold.

The library was prepared using the immunoSEQ multiplex PCR assay. For the multiplex PCR, a mixture combining 60 forward primers for TCR Vbeta segments and 13 reverse primers for TCR Jbeta segments was used. Amplification of the CDR3 region of rearranged TCR beta genes was performed with a multiplex PCR assay on genomic DNA. On the Illumina HiSeq System, the amplified TCR beta libraries were sequenced as 87-base-pair reads. As for the authors' bioinformatics: In a later analysis, tens of millions of unique TCR beta chains were counted across the 666 repertoires, and approximately 9.9 million of these chains were shared by at least two donors. Raw reads were error-corrected and collapsed into unique sequences with a nearest-neighbor algorithm that merged closely related sequences to remove PCR and sequencing errors. To assign V, D and J gene segments, CDR3 sequences were aligned to IMGT reference sequences. For a sequence to be retained, a match of at least six nucleotides to both a V gene segment and a J gene segment was required. A rearrangement counted as productive if the CDR3 had no stop codons and remained in frame with V and J, and every other rearrangement counted as non-productive. CDR3 was defined according to IMGT convention as the region running from the second conserved V-encoded cysteine to the conserved J-encoded phenylalanine. Sequences without an unambiguous match to a single V gene segment were excluded from the earlier analysis of several hundred of the donors. In an earlier analysis of approximately 500 of the donors, a V segment was called functional when productive rearrangements were above 56.7%, and segregating when the standard deviation between donors exceeded 5%. A statistical classification framework was built for diagnosing cytomegalovirus status from the catalog of TCR beta chain sequences. A later analysis assigned V and J genes by comparing TCR nucleotide sequences with IMGT/GENE-DB human TR gene sequences. In a later analysis, CDR3 sequences and most-parsimonious VDJ recombination scenarios were assigned using the TCRdist pipeline. In a later analysis, each TCR beta chain was defined by its CDR3 amino acid sequence together with its V-gene family, and reads without a unique V-gene family were excluded. In a later analysis, fewer than 650 highly shared, low-generation-probability nucleotide sequences were removed to address suspected cross-contamination and a sequencing artifact. In a later analysis, a clonal expansion index for each public chain was calculated from normalized within-repertoire ranks of inferred template counts. In a later analysis, generation probabilities were computed using a VDJ recombination model fitted to out-of-frame rearrangements, and the results were checked against IGoR. Hypergeometric tests were used in a later analysis to score TCR-TCR, TCR-HLA and TCR-CMV co-occurrence, with a repertoire-size bias correction applied to the TCR pairs. In a later analysis, false discovery rates were estimated by permuting HLA or CMV assignments 20 times. In a later analysis, co-occurring TCRs were grouped with DBSCAN, and TCRdist sequence similarity was added when clustering was performed within HLA-allele-positive subsets. Repertoires with fewer than 30,000 or more than 120,000 public chains, plus five repertoires with anomalous nucleotide sharing, were excluded from co-occurrence clustering. Entries here come from immuneACCESS through TCRdb and include only in-frame sequences with V and J called. Some clones fail to appear in such tables; in the studies checked, an unresolved V gene covers under half of the shortfall, and the cause of the remainder is unknown. The D gene and trimming were derived from the DNA, and the V and J assignments and clone size from that table. Per the sample table, the count is tens of thousands of clones. The ten largest clones capture approximately 3.6% of the sample.

CDR1 and CDR2, per the germline V gene, are SGHRS and YFSETQ. After removal of 0 bases from V and 7 bases from J, the junction retains 4 bases not matched to a gene. The CDR3 numbers 15 residues from cysteine through phenylalanine. This entry keeps only the CDR3 DNA: 45 bases, framed from base 1. In regard to this clone: It lacks a known antigen.

The TCR sequence derives from a female donor in good health and CMV-seropositive. Sequenced input: PBMCs. The V and J segments used are TRBV5-1 and TRBJ1-4, with 9 central nucleotides matching TRBD1. The nucleotide sequence is TGCGCCAGCAGCTTGGCCGGGACAGGGATTGAAAAACTGTTTTTT. Its protein is CASSLAGTGIEKLFF.